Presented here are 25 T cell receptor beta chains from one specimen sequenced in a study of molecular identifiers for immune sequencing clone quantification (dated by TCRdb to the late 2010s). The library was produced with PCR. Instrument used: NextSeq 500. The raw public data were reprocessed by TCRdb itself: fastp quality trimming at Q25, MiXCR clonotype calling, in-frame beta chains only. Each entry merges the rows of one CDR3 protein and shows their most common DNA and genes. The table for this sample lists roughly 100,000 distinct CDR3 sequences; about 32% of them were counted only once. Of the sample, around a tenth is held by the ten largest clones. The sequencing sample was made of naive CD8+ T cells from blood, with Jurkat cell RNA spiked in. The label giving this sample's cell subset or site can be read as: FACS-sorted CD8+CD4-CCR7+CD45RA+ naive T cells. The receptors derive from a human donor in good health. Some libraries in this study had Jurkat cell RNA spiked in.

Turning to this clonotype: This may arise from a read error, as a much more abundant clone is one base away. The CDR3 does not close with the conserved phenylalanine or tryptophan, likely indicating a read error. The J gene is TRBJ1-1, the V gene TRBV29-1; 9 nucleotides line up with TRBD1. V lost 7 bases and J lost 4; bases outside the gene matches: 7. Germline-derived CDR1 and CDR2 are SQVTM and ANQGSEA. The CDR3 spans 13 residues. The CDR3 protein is CSATGGSSTEAFI. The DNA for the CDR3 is TGCAGCGCTACAGGGGGCTCAAGCACTGAAGCTTTCATT.

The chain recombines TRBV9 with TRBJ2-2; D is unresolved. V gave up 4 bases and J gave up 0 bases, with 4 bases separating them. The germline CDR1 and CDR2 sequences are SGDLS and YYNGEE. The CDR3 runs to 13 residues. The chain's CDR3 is CASSPSNTGELFF. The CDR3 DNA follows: TGTGCCAGCAGCCCTTCGAACACCGGGGAGCTGTTTTTT.

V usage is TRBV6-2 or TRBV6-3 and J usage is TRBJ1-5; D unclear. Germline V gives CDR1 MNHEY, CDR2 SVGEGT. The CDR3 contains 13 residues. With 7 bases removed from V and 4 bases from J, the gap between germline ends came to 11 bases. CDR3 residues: CASKDSLNQPQHF. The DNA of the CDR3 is TGTGCCAGCAAAGATAGCCTGAATCAGCCCCAGCATTTT.

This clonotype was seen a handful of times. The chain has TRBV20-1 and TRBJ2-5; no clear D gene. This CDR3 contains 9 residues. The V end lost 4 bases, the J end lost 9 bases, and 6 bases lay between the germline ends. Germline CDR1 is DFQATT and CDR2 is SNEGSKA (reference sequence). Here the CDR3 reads CSATGAQYF. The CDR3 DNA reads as TGCAGTGCTACTGGAGCCCAGTACTTC.

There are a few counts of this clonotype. CDR3 region: CASSIGGLNTEAFF. The CDR3 region has the DNA TGTGCCAGTAGTATAGGGGGTTTGAACACTGAAGCTTTCTTT. The chain is built from TRBV19 and TRBJ1-1; D not resolved. Germline-derived CDR1 and CDR2 are LNHDA and SQIVND (reference sequence). This CDR3 has 14 residues. Trimming took off 1 base at V and 0 bases at J, with 6 bases between the two ends.

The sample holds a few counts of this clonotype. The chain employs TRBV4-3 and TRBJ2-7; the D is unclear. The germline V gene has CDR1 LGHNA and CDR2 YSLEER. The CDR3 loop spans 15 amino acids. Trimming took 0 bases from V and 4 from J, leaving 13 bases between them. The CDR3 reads CASSQEEGLGYEQYF. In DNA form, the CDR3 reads TGCGCCAGCAGCCAAGAGGAAGGTCTCGGTTACGAGCAGTACTTC.

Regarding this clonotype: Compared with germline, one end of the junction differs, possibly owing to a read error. For the CDR3, the DNA is TGTGCCATCACAGGAGGAGATCAGCCCCAGCGTTTT. Translating gives CAITGGDQPQRF. V usage is TRBV28 and J usage is TRBJ1-5; tentatively, D is TRBD1 (5 bases). The CDR3 contains 12 residues. Germline CDR1 is MDHEN and CDR2 is SYDVKM.

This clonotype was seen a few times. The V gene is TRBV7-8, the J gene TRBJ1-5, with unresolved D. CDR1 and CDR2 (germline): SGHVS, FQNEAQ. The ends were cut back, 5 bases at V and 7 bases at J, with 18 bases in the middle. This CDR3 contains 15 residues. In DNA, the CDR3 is TGTGCCAGCAGCCACTTGGATCGCGTAGGACAGCCCCAGCATTTT. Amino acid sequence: CASSHLDRVGQPQHF.

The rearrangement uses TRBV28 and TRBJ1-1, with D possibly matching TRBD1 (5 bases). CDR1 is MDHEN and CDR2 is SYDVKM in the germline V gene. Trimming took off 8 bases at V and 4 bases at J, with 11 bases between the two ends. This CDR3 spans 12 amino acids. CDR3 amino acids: CASGKGSTEAFF. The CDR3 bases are TGTGCCAGCGGAAAGGGGAGCACTGAAGCTTTCTTT.

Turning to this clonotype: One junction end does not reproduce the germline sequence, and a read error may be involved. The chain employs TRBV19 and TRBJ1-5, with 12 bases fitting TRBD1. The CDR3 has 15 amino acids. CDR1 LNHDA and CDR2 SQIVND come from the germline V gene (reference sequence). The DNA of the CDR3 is TGTGCCAGTAGTTCCGGGACAGGGGGCAATCAGCCCCAGCAATTT. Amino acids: CASSSGTGGNQPQQF.

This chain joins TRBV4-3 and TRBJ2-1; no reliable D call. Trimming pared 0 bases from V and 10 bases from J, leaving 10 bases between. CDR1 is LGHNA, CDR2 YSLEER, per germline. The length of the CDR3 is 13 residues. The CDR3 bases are TGCGCCAGCAGCCAAGATTCGGTCCAAGAGCAGTTCTTC. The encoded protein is CASSQDSVQEQFF.

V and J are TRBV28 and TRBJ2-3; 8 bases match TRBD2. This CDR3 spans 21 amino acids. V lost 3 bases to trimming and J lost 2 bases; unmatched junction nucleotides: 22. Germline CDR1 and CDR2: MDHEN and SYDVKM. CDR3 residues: CASSFSDFLREGGGSTDTQYF. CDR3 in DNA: TGTGCCAGCAGTTTCTCAGACTTTTTACGGGAGGGTGGGGGTTCCACAGATACGCAGTATTTT. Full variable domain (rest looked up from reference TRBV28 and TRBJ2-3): DVKVTQSSRYLVKRTGEKVFLECVQDMDHENMFWYRQDPGLGLRLIYFSYDVKMKEKGDIPEGYSVSREKKERFSLILESASTNQTSMYLCASSFSDFLREGGGSTDTQYFGPGTRLTVL.

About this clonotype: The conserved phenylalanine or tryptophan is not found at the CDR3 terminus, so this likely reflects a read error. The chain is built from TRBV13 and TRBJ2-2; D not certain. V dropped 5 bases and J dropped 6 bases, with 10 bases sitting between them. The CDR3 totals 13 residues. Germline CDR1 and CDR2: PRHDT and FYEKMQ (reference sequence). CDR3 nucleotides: TGTGCCAGCAGCAGGCGAGGCCCCGGGGAGCTGTTTTAT. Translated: CASSRRGPGELFY.

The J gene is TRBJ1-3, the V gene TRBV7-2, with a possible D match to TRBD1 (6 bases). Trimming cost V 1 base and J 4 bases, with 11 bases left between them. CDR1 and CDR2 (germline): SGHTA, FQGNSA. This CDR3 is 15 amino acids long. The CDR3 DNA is TGTGCCAGCAGCTTAGACGGGACATCCGGAAACACCATATATTTT. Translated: CASSLDGTSGNTIYF.

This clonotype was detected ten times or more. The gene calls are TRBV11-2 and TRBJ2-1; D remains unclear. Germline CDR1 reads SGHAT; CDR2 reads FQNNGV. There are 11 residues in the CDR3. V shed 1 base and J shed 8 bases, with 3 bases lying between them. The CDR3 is CASSLVDEQFF. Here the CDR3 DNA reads TGTGCCAGCAGCTTAGTGGATGAGCAGTTCTTC.

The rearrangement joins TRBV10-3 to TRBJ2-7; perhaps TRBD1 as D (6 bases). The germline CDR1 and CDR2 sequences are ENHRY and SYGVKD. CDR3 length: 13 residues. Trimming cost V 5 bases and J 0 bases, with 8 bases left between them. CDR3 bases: TGTGCCATCAGTTCGGACAGCTCCTACGAGCAGTACTTC. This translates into CAISSDSSYEQYF.

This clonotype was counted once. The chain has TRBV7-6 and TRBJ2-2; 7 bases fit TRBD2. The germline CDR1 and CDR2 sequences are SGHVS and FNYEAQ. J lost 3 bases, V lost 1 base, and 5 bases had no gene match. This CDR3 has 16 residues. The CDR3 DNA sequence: TGTGCCAGCAGCTTAGGTGGCGGGAGATACACCGGGGAGCTGTTTTTT. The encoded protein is CASSLGGGRYTGELFF. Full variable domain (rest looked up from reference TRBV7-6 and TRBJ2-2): GAGVSQSPRYKVTKRGQDVALRCDPISGHVSLYWYRQALGQGPEFLTYFNYEAQQDKSGLPNDRFSAERPEGSISTLTIQRTEQRDSAMYRCASSLGGGRYTGELFFGEGSRLTVL.

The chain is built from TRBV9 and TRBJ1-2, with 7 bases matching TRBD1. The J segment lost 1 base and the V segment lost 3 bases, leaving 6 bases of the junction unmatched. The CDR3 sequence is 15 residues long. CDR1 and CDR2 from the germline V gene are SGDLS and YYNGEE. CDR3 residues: CASSADRTFNYGYTF. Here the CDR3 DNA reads TGTGCCAGCAGCGCGGACAGGACCTTTAACTATGGCTACACCTTC.

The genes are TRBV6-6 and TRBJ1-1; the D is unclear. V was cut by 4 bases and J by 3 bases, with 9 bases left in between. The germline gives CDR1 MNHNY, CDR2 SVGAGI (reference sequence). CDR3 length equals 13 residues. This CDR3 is CASSLHEDTEAFF. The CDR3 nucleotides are TGTGCCAGCAGTTTACATGAGGACACTGAAGCTTTCTTT.

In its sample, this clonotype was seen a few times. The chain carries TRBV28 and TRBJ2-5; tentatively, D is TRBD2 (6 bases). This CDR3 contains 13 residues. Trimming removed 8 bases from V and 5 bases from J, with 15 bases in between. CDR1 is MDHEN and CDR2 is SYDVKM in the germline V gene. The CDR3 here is CASQTGGQETQYF. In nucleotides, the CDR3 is TGTGCCAGCCAAACAGGAGGGCAGGAGACCCAGTACTTC. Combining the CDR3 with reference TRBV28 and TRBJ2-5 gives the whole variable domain DVKVTQSSRYLVKRTGEKVFLECVQDMDHENMFWYRQDPGLGLRLIYFSYDVKMKEKGDIPEGYSVSREKKERFSLILESASTNQTSMYLCASQTGGQETQYFGPGTRLLVL.

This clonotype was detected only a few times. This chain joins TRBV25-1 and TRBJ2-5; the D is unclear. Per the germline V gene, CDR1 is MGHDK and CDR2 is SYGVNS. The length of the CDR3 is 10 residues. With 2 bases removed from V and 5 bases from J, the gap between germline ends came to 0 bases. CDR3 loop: CASSEETQYF. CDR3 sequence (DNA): TGTGCCAGCAGTGAAGAGACCCAGTACTTC.

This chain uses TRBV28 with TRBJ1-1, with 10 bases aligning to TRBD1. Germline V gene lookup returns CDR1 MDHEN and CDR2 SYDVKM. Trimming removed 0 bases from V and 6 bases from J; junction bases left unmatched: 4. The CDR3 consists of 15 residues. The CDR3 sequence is CASSLWGQGRAEAFF. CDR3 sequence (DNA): TGTGCCAGCAGTTTATGGGGACAGGGGAGGGCTGAAGCTTTCTTT.

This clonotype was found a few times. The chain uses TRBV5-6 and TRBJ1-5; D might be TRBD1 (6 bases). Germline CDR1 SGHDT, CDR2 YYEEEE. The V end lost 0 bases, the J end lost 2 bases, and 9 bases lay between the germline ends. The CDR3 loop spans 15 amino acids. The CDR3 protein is CASSLGGGRNQPQHF. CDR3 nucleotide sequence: TGTGCCAGCAGCTTGGGCGGGGGGCGCAATCAGCCCCAGCATTTT.

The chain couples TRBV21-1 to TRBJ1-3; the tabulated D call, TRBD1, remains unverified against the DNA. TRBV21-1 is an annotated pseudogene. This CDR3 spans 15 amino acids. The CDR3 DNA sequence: TGTGCCAGCAGCAAGTGGAGGGGGCTAGGAAACACCATATATTTT. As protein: CASSKWRGLGNTIYF.

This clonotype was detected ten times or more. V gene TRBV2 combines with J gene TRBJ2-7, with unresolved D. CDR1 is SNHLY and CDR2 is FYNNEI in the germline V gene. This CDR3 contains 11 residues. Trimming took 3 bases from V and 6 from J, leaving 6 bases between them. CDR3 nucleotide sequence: TGTGCCAGCAGTGAGTCGCTCGAGCAGTACTTC. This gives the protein CASSESLEQYF.